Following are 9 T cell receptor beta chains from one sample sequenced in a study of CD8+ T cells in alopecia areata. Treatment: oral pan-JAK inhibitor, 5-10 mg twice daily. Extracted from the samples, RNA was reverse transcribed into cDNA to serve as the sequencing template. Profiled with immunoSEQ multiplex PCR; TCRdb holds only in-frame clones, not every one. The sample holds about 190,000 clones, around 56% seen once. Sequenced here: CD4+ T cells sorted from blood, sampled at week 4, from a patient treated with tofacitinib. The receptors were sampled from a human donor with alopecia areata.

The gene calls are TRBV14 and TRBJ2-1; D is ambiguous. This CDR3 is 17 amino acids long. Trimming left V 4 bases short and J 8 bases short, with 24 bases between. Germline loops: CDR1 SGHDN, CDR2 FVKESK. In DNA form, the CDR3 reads TGTGCCAGCAGCCGCCGTCCCCCGCCTGCTAAAATCCATGAGCAGTTCTTC. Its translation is CASSRRPPPAKIHEQFF.

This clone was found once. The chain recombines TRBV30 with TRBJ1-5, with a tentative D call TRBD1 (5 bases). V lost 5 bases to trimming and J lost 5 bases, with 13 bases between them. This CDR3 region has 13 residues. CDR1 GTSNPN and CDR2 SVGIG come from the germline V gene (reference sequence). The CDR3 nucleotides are TGTGCCTGGGGGGGGAGGGCGGATCAGCCCCAGCATTTT. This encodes CAWGGRADQPQHF.

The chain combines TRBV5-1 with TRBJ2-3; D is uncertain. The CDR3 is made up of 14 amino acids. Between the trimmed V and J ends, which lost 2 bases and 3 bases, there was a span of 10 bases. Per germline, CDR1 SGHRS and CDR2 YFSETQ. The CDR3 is CASSFSGGTDTQYF. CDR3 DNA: TGCGCCAGCAGCTTCTCTGGCGGTACAGATACGCAGTATTTT.

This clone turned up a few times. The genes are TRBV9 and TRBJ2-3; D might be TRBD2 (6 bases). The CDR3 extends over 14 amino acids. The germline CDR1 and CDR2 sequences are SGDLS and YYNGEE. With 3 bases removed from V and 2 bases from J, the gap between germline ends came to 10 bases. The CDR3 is CASSAGAATDTQYF. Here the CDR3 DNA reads TGTGCCAGCAGCGCGGGAGCGGCCACAGATACGCAGTATTTT. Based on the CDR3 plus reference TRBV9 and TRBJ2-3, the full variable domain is DSGVTQTPKHLITATGQRVTLRCSPRSGDLSVYWYQQSLDQGLQFLIQYYNGEERAKGNILERFSAQQFPDLHSELNLSSLELGDSALYFCASSAGAATDTQYFGPGTRLTVL.

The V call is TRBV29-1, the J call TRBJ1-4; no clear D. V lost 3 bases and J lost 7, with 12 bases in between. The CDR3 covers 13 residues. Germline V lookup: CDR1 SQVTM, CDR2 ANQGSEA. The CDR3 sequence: CSVEAGFGEKLFF. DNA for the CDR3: TGCAGCGTTGAGGCGGGGTTTGGTGAAAAACTGTTTTTT.

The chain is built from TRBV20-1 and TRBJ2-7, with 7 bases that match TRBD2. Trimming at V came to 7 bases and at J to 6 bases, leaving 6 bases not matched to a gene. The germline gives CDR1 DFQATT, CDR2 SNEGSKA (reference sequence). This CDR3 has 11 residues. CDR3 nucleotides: TGCAGTGTTAGGGGAGGGGCCGAGCAGTACTTC. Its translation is CSVRGGAEQYF.

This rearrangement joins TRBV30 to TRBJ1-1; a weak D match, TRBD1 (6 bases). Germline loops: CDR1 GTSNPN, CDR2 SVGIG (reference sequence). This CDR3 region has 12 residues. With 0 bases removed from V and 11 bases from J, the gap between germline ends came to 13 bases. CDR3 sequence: CAWSVQGLRAFF. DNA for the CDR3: TGTGCCTGGAGTGTACAGGGCCTTCGGGCTTTCTTT.

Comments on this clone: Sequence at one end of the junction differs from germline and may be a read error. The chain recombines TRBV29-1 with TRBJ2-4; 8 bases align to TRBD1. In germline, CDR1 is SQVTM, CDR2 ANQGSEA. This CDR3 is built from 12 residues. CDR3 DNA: TGCAGCTTTGACAGGGGTGGGTACATTCAGTACTTC. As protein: CSFDRGGYIQYF.

CDR3 sequence: CASSTGQGAETQYF. The CDR3 DNA is TGCGCCAGCAGCACAGGACAGGGAGCAGAGACCCAGTACTTC. The V gene is TRBV5-1, the J gene TRBJ2-5; 8 nucleotides agree with TRBD1. V gave up 4 bases and J gave up 4 bases; unmatched junction bases: 6. Germline CDR1 is SGHRS and CDR2 is YFSETQ. The CDR3 consists of 14 residues.